These T cell receptor beta chains were read from a single sample in a study of T cell responses to AZD1222 COVID-19 vaccine. TCRdb keeps only in-frame clones here, not all; method: immunoSEQ multiplex PCR. The repertoire holds 70,000 to 90,000 clones, around 80% seen once, with 20% to 25% in the top ten. Material: peripheral blood, obtained on day 0 of AZD1222 vaccination. Source of these receptors: an adult in good health. Both conserved end residues are part of each CDR3. Each record gives: clone size, J gene, V gene, D gene, CDR3 protein, CDR3 DNA. The D gene is left open where the match is weak. A clone size is listed for some rows: how often the clone was seen (once, few, many), or a class if it is expanded.

>.|TRBJ1-6|TRBV7-8|.
CASSLGGTENSPLHF
TGTGCCAGCAGCTTAGGCGGCACGGAGAATTCACCCCTCCACTTT
>.|TRBJ2-3|TRBV5-4|TRBD1
CASSSGQGADTQYF
TGTGCCAGCAGCTCAGGACAGGGTGCGGATACGCAGTATTTT
>.|TRBJ2-7|TRBV5-8|.
CASTVQVVHEQYF
TGTGCCAGCACTGTACAGGTTGTCCACGAGCAGTACTTC
>few|TRBJ2-3|TRBV19|.
CASSIGNRATDTQYF
TGTGCCAGTAGTATAGGAAACAGGGCAACAGATACGCAGTATTTT
>.|TRBJ1-4|TRBV18|.
CASSPLQGATNEKLFF
TGTGCCAGCTCACCGTTACAGGGAGCAACTAATGAAAAACTGTTTTTT
>.|TRBJ1-1|TRBV15|.
CATSRVRGTEAFF
TGTGCCACCAGCAGAGTGCGGGGGACTGAAGCTTTCTTT
>.|TRBJ2-1|TRBV6-2/TRBV6-3|TRBD2
CASSYRVAGHSYNEQFF
TGTGCCAGCAGTTACCGAGTAGCGGGACACTCCTACAATGAGCAGTTCTTC
>few|TRBJ2-5|TRBV5-4|.
CASSLDREETQYF
TGTGCCAGCAGCTTGGACAGGGAAGAGACCCAGTACTTC
>.|TRBJ1-2|TRBV7-2|.
CASSLVWSDGYTF
TGTGCCAGCAGCTTAGTATGGTCCGATGGCTACACCTTC
>.|TRBJ2-5|TRBV7-9|TRBD2
CASSQTSDGETQYF
TGTGCCAGCAGCCAGACTAGCGACGGGGAGACCCAGTACTTC